Each of the 12 T cell receptor beta chains below was sequenced from the same sample in a study of identical twins. Using its own MiXCR run on the 5' RACE reads, TCRdb lists one record per CDR3 protein. Among 200,000 to 250,000 distinct CDR3 sequences listed, about 10% were seen once. The sample was memory T cells sorted from blood. The receptors derive from a middle-aged man in good health.

This clonotype occurred a few times. The J gene is TRBJ2-5, the V gene TRBV2; 8 bases fit TRBD2. The CDR3 runs 16 residues. The ends lost 6 bases at V and 4 bases at J; junction bases unmatched: 13. From germline, CDR1 is SNHLY and CDR2 FYNNEI. This chain's CDR3 is CASREGKAGVAETQYF. DNA of the CDR3: TGTGCCAGCAGGGAGGGGAAAGCGGGAGTTGCAGAGACCCAGTACTTC.

This clonotype has just a few counts. The CDR3 DNA follows: TGTGCCAGCAGCTCAAGGCGGGAGGGCCGGGAGACCCAGTACTTC. Translated: CASSSRREGRETQYF. The chain couples TRBV7-9 to TRBJ2-5, with 9 bases that match TRBD2. The CDR3 loop spans 15 amino acids. Germline loops: CDR1 SEHNR, CDR2 FQNEAQ (reference sequence). With V trimmed by 4 bases and J by 5 bases, 8 bases remained unmatched.

This clonotype was seen repeatedly, ten times or more. This rearrangement joins TRBV29-1 to TRBJ2-5; D gene uncertain. Germline V gene data show CDR1 as SQVTM and CDR2 as ANQGSEA. Trimming took off 4 bases at V and 0 bases at J, with 6 bases between the two ends. This CDR3 contains 12 residues. The CDR3 bases are TGCAGCGTTGGGTGGGACCAAGAGACCCAGTACTTC. Translated: CSVGWDQETQYF.

This clonotype appeared a few times. J is TRBJ2-2 and V is TRBV27; 7 bases align to TRBD1. V gave up 4 bases and J gave up 2 bases; unmatched junction bases: 10. The length of the CDR3 is 17 residues. Germline V CDR1 and CDR2: MNHEY, SMNVEV (reference sequence). Written as DNA, the CDR3 is TGTGCCAGCAGTTCCCCCGGACAGGCGGTAAACACCGGGGAGCTGTTTTTT. Its protein is CASSSPGQAVNTGELFF.

This chain links TRBV5-1 with TRBJ1-1; D might be TRBD1 (5 bases). Trimming left V 4 bases short and J 3 bases short, with 22 bases between. Germline assignment: CDR1 SGHRS and CDR2 YFSETQ. This CDR3 is 17 amino acids long. For the CDR3, the DNA is TGCGCCAGCAGCGCCCGTTCGAGAAGGGGTACGGACACTGAAGCTTTCTTT. As protein: CASSARSRRGTDTEAFF.

The gene calls are TRBV10-3 and TRBJ2-7; D uncertain. V lost 0 bases, J lost 5 bases, and 14 bases lay in between. This CDR3 spans 15 amino acids. Germline CDR1 and CDR2: ENHRY and SYGVKD. The CDR3: CAISESPGMLDEQYF. CDR3 coding DNA: TGTGCCATCAGTGAGTCGCCAGGAATGCTGGACGAGCAGTACTTC.

This clonotype was detected ten times or more. This chain links TRBV27 with TRBJ2-2, with TRBD2 identical over 8 bases. The V and J ends lost 0 bases and 1 base, in that order; junction bases with no gene match: 7. Germline V lookup: CDR1 MNHEY, CDR2 SMNVEV (reference sequence). The CDR3 contains 18 residues. CDR3 sequence (DNA): TGTGCCAGCAGTTTATCTGGCGGGGGGAGGGTGAACACCGGGGAGCTGTTTTTT. Residues: CASSLSGGGRVNTGELFF.

This clonotype showed up many times. This chain connects TRBV29-1 to TRBJ2-5; D is possibly TRBD1 (6 bases). The CDR3 is made up of 13 amino acids. From germline, CDR1 is SQVTM and CDR2 ANQGSEA. The ends were cut back, 6 bases at V and 1 base at J, with 12 bases in the middle. The CDR3 sequence: CSVVRTVQETQYF. The CDR3 DNA follows: TGCAGCGTCGTACGGACAGTCCAAGAGACCCAGTACTTC.

CDR3 sequence (DNA): TGTGCCAGCAGTTTAGGGACAGTAGATGGTCAGCCCCAGCATTTT. It is translated as CASSLGTVDGQPQHF. The chain is built from TRBV28 and TRBJ1-5; 7 bases are shared with TRBD1. Germline CDR1 MDHEN, CDR2 SYDVKM. Trimming cost V 2 bases and J 6 bases; bases outside gene matches: 7. The CDR3 has 15 amino acids. Looking up the rest from reference TRBV28 and TRBJ1-5 gives the full variable domain: DVKVTQSSRYLVKRTGEKVFLECVQDMDHENMFWYRQDPGLGLRLIYFSYDVKMKEKGDIPEGYSVSREKKERFSLILESASTNQTSMYLCASSLGTVDGQPQHFGDGTRLSIL.

This clonotype was detected only a few times. CDR3 nucleotides: TGTGCCAGCAGGAGAGACCCTTCGCGGGATTCACCCCTCCACTTT. Translating gives CASRRDPSRDSPLHF. The chain employs TRBV6-1 and TRBJ1-6, with unresolved D. Deletions cut 6 bases from V and 8 bases from J, with 17 bases between. CDR1 and CDR2 (germline): MNHNS, SASEGT. The CDR3 consists of 15 residues.

This chain joins TRBV5-1 and TRBJ2-5; 8 bases agree with TRBD2. V lost 4 bases and J lost 4; bases outside the gene matches: 9. Germline values: CDR1 SGHRS, CDR2 YFSETQ. The CDR3 runs 15 residues. In nucleotides, the CDR3 is TGCGCCAGCAGCACACCGGGACTAGTTGGAGAGACCCAGTACTTC. Amino acids: CASSTPGLVGETQYF.

The V gene is TRBV19, the J gene TRBJ2-1, with D perhaps matching TRBD2 (5 bases). In germline, CDR1 is LNHDA, CDR2 SQIVND (reference sequence). V was pared by 3 bases and J by 0 bases, with 12 bases between. CDR3 size: 16 residues. CDR3 region: CASSIGGLSSYNEQFF. The CDR3 region has the DNA TGTGCCAGTAGTATCGGCGGGCTTAGCTCCTACAATGAGCAGTTCTTC.